This paragraph reports one TCR beta chain. Its antigen is as yet unknown. Trimming took 5 bases from V and 1 from J, leaving 9 bases between them. This CDR3 region has 14 residues. CDR1 and CDR2 (germline): SGHTA, FQGTGA. In patients aged 18 to 65, hyperthyroidism was newly diagnosed, with duration under 2 months. The data are from a study of T cells in Graves' hyperthyroidism and ophthalmopathy. RNA transcripts were the template for amplifying TCR beta CDR3 regions. First-round RT-PCR targeting the TCR CDR3 was performed with the HTBI primer set. One entry per CDR3 protein, called by TCRdb with MiXCR from the multiplex PCR reads. The sample lists approximately 500,000 distinct CDR3 sequences; 35% to 55% were seen once. Study findings and constraints: Clonotypes that were expanded in thyroid above 0.001 mostly appeared in blood too.

The sample comprised peripheral blood or thyroid tissue (not recorded which). The clonotype originates from a woman aged 18-29 years with Graves' hyperthyroidism. The chain employs TRBV7-3 and TRBJ1-3, with D hard to call. The CDR3: CASSPQRSGNTIYF. CDR3 sequence (DNA): TGTGCCAGCAGCCCTCAGAGGTCTGGAAACACCATATATTTT.